The 32 T cell receptor beta chains in this list originate from one sample, sequenced in a study of shared clonotypes between healthy human individuals. Cells designated naive CD8 were CD45RO-negative and were positively selected for CCR7, with terminally differentiated effector memory CD45RA+ cells excluded. Here immunoSEQ multiplex PCR was the method, and the copy in TCRdb shows in-frame clones only, minus some. The sample shows around 2,100,000 clones, approximately 95% of them seen only once. The specimen was naive CD8+ T cells sorted from blood. The origin of the receptors is a man between 18 and 35 years old in good health.

This clone came up a few times. The chain has TRBV11-2 and TRBJ1-2, with D uncertain. Trimming cost V 1 base and J 4 bases, with 13 bases left between them. CDR1 SGHAT and CDR2 FQNNGV come from the germline V gene. This CDR3 has 15 residues. This CDR3 reads CASSLGPEGTYGYTF. The CDR3 region has the DNA TGTGCCAGCAGCTTAGGTCCGGAGGGCACCTATGGCTACACCTTC.

This clone occurred once. The V gene is TRBV5-1, the J gene TRBJ2-7; D gene unclear. V was pared by 2 bases and J by 3 bases, with 15 bases between. The CDR3 length is 15 residues. Looked up from germline, CDR1 is SGHRS and CDR2 is YFSETQ. The chain's CDR3 is CASSFHLGYDYEQYF. The CDR3, as DNA: TGCGCCAGCAGCTTTCATTTGGGCTACGACTACGAGCAGTACTTC.

This clone has only one observation. This chain joins TRBV27 and TRBJ2-5; the match to TRBD2 covers 8 bases. The CDR3 runs to 16 residues. Germline V lookup: CDR1 MNHEY, CDR2 SMNVEV (reference sequence). V shed 3 bases, J shed 3 bases, and the junction held 9 bases outside the gene matches. CDR3: CASSFGLAGPKETQYF. Written as DNA, the CDR3 is TGTGCCAGCAGTTTCGGGTTAGCGGGACCGAAAGAGACCCAGTACTTC.

In the case of this clone: The same CDR3 is also encoded by other DNA sequences in this sample. The chain recombines TRBV5-6 with TRBJ1-5; perhaps TRBD1 as D (6 bases). The germline V gene encodes CDR1 SGHDT and CDR2 YYEEEE. The CDR3 has 16 amino acids. V lost 0 bases and J 2 bases, leaving 12 bases between the germline ends. DNA of the CDR3: TGTGCCAGCAGCTTGGGGCAGGGGAGGGGCAATCAGCCCCAGCATTTT. Its translation is CASSLGQGRGNQPQHF.

The chain joins TRBV15 to TRBJ1-5, with D possibly TRBD1 on 5 matching bases. The CDR3 has 15 residues. Germline CDR1 and CDR2: LNHNV and YYDKDF (reference sequence). Trimming removed 1 base at V and 5 bases at J, with 12 bases between. CDR3 amino acids: CATSRGRGGDQPQHF. The CDR3 DNA is TGTGCCACCAGCAGAGGTCGGGGGGGGGATCAGCCCCAGCATTTT.

The genes are TRBV4-1 and TRBJ2-3, with D possibly being TRBD2 (5 bases). CDR1 is MGHRA and CDR2 is YSYEKL in the germline V gene. V lost 0 bases to trimming and J lost 2 bases, with 15 bases between them. CDR3 size: 17 residues. The CDR3 loop reads CASSQDSSYPATDTQYF. The CDR3 DNA reads as TGCGCCAGCAGCCAAGATTCTAGCTATCCAGCCACAGATACGCAGTATTTT.

Concerning this clone itself: Distinct nucleotide sequences in the sample also encode this CDR3. This rearrangement joins TRBV27 to TRBJ2-7; 9 bases line up with TRBD2. CDR1 and CDR2 from the germline V gene are MNHEY and SMNVEV (reference sequence). J was trimmed by 1 base and V by 3 bases; bases with no gene match: 1. The length of the CDR3 is 14 residues. CDR3 residues: CASSFTSGSYEQYF. In DNA form, the CDR3 reads TGTGCCAGCAGTTTTACTAGCGGGTCCTACGAGCAGTACTTC.

This chain connects TRBV6-1 to TRBJ1-2; the D is unclear. Germline CDR1 is MNHNS and CDR2 is SASEGT. The CDR3 runs to 14 residues. With 1 base removed from V and 0 bases from J, the gap between germline ends came to 6 bases. The CDR3 loop is CASSEGVANYGYTF. The CDR3 nucleotides read TGTGCCAGCAGTGAAGGGGTGGCTAACTATGGCTACACCTTC.

Remarks on this clone: Different DNA sequences within this sample yield the same CDR3. J is TRBJ1-2 and V is TRBV9; tentatively, D is TRBD1 (6 bases). CDR1 and CDR2 from the germline V gene are SGDLS and YYNGEE. The CDR3 loop spans 13 amino acids. V was pared by 3 bases and J by 4 bases, with 10 bases between. This CDR3 reads CASSAGQTYGYTF. In nucleotides, the CDR3 is TGTGCCAGCAGCGCCGGACAGACCTATGGCTACACCTTC.

As regards this clone: The same CDR3 arises from other DNA sequences in this sample as well. The chain carries TRBV30 and TRBJ2-7; D may correspond to TRBD1 or TRBD2 (5 bases each). This CDR3 contains 15 residues. Germline loops: CDR1 GTSNPN, CDR2 SVGIG (reference sequence). V shed 3 bases and J shed 4 bases, with 19 bases lying between them. In nucleotides, the CDR3 is TGTGCCTGGAGCTCTGGATTGGGCGAGGGGTACGAGCAGTACTTC. Translating gives CAWSSGLGEGYEQYF.

This clone was counted once. Distinct nucleotide sequences in the sample also encode this CDR3. This chain connects TRBV29-1 to TRBJ1-1, with unresolved D. The CDR3 contains 10 residues. The germline V and J ends were trimmed by 4 bases and 4 bases, with 4 bases remaining between them. From germline, CDR1 is SQVTM and CDR2 ANQGSEA. CDR3 DNA sequence: TGCAGCGTTGTGACCACTGAAGCTTTCTTT. It codes for CSVVTTEAFF. Based on the CDR3 plus reference TRBV29-1 and TRBJ1-1, the full variable domain is SAVISQKPSRDICQRGTSLTIQCQVDSQVTMMFWYRQQPGQSLTLIATANQGSEATYESGFVIDKFPISRPNLTFSTLTVSNMSPEDSSIYLCSVVTTEAFFGQGTRLTVV.

A word on this clone: Within the sample, other DNA sequences also encode this same CDR3. The chain recombines TRBV28 with TRBJ2-7, with D possibly being TRBD1 (6 bases). The length of the CDR3 is 13 residues. V shed 5 bases and J shed 0 bases, with 8 bases lying between them. CDR1 and CDR2 (germline): MDHEN, SYDVKM. CDR3 sequence reads: CASSLDSSYEQYF. CDR3 DNA: TGTGCCAGCAGTCTGGACAGCTCCTACGAGCAGTACTTC.

V and J are TRBV7-2 and TRBJ1-2, with a possible D match to TRBD1 (5 bases). Germline V gene sequence: CDR1 SGHTA, CDR2 FQGNSA. Trimming took 5 bases from V and 5 from J, leaving 18 bases between them. This CDR3 has 15 amino acids. The CDR3 here is CASSDETEGKYGYTF. The CDR3 DNA sequence: TGTGCCAGCAGCGACGAGACAGAAGGAAAATATGGCTACACCTTC. The full variable domain, its missing parts supplied by reference TRBV7-2 and TRBJ1-2, is GAGVSQSPSNKVTEKGKDVELRCDPISGHTALYWYRQSLGQGLEFLIYFQGNSAPDKSGLPSDRFSAERTGGSVSTLTIQRTQQEDSAVYLCASSDETEGKYGYTFGSGTRLTVV.

This chain joins TRBV19 and TRBJ1-1, with 7 bases fitting TRBD1. V gave up 6 bases and J gave up 0 bases; unmatched junction bases: 4. CDR1 and CDR2 (germline): LNHDA, SQIVND (reference sequence). The CDR3 runs 14 residues. Here the CDR3 DNA reads TGTGCCAGTAGCCCGACAGGGATGAACACTGAAGCTTTCTTT. Translation: CASSPTGMNTEAFF.

The chain employs TRBV19 and TRBJ2-2, with 8 positions matching TRBD2. Unmatched junction bases numbered 4, after V lost 10 bases and J lost 0 bases. CDR3 length: 14 amino acids. CDR1 and CDR2 (germline): LNHDA, SQIVND (reference sequence). CDR3 nucleotides: TGTGCCATCGGGGGGGACTCGAACACCGGGGAGCTGTTTTTT. This codes for CAIGGDSNTGELFF.

The chain employs TRBV15 and TRBJ2-3; unclear D gene. The V gene lost 0 bases and the J gene lost 0 bases, with 7 bases spanning the gap. This CDR3 is 15 amino acids long. Germline assignment: CDR1 LNHNV and CDR2 YYDKDF (reference sequence). CDR3 sequence: CATSRDVLSTDTQYF. The DNA for the CDR3 is TGTGCCACCAGCAGAGATGTTCTTAGCACAGATACGCAGTATTTT.

The chain carries TRBV5-6 and TRBJ2-5; 10 bases are a match to TRBD2. Trimming cost V 3 bases and J 4 bases; bases outside gene matches: 9. The CDR3 runs to 16 residues. CDR1 and CDR2 (germline): SGHDT, YYEEEE. CDR3 in amino acids: CASSWVGAGGPETQYF. The CDR3 DNA reads as TGTGCCAGCAGCTGGGTGGGAGCGGGAGGGCCAGAGACCCAGTACTTC.

The chain recombines TRBV30 with TRBJ1-1, with D possibly being TRBD1 (5 bases). The CDR3 contains 15 residues. Germline CDR1 GTSNPN, CDR2 SVGIG (reference sequence). The V gene lost 0 bases and the J gene lost 0 bases, with 11 bases spanning the gap. CDR3 in amino acids: CAWSVSPGLNTEAFF. CDR3 DNA sequence: TGTGCCTGGAGTGTTTCGCCAGGGCTGAACACTGAAGCTTTCTTT.

This rearrangement joins TRBV2 to TRBJ2-3, with D hard to call. V lost 2 bases to trimming and J lost 6 bases, with 9 bases between them. The CDR3 sequence is 13 residues long. Germline lookup yields CDR1 SNHLY and CDR2 FYNNEI. The CDR3 region is CASSELRTDTQYF. The DNA of the CDR3 is TGTGCCAGCAGTGAACTGAGGACGGATACGCAGTATTTT.

The V and J genes are TRBV11-2 and TRBJ2-1, with D hard to call. The CDR3 is made up of 14 amino acids. V lost 1 base and J 6 bases, leaving 10 bases between the germline ends. From germline, CDR1 is SGHAT and CDR2 FQNNGV. For the CDR3, the DNA is TGTGCCAGCAGCTTAGTCGGAGCTACCAATGAGCAGTTCTTC. This translates into CASSLVGATNEQFF.

As to this clone: The same CDR3 also results from other DNA sequences found in this sample. V and J are TRBV30 and TRBJ1-2; a possible D gene is TRBD1 (5 bases). V was cut by 0 bases and J by 4 bases, with 6 bases left in between. This CDR3 has 12 amino acids. Looked up from germline, CDR1 is GTSNPN and CDR2 is SVGIG (reference sequence). The CDR3 region is CAWSVQAYGYTF. CDR3 nucleotides: TGTGCCTGGAGTGTACAGGCCTATGGCTACACCTTC.

The chain links TRBV19 to TRBJ2-1; possible D gene TRBD1, 5 bases. The CDR3 extends over 11 amino acids. In germline, CDR1 is LNHDA, CDR2 SQIVND (reference sequence). V lost 3 bases to trimming and J lost 12 bases, with 9 bases between them. The CDR3 DNA reads TGTGCCAGTAGTATCTGGGGCCGGCAGTTCTTC. This translates into CASSIWGRQFF.

In DNA form, the CDR3 reads TGTGCCAGCAGTGTGACAGGGGGCCCCTACGAGCAGTACTTC. It specifies CASSVTGGPYEQYF. The chain carries TRBV28 and TRBJ2-7, with 10 bases aligning to TRBD1. The CDR3 extends over 14 amino acids. Germline V gene sequence: CDR1 MDHEN, CDR2 SYDVKM. V lost 5 bases and J lost 2; bases outside the gene matches: 3.

The rearrangement joins TRBV5-6 to TRBJ2-7; 9 nucleotides align to TRBD2. With V trimmed by 2 bases and J by 6 bases, 6 bases remained unmatched. Germline CDR1 SGHDT, CDR2 YYEEEE. The CDR3 has 14 residues. CDR3 sequence reads: CASSFRGLAFEQYF. In DNA, the CDR3 is TGTGCCAGCAGCTTTAGGGGACTAGCTTTCGAGCAGTACTTC.

The genes are TRBV10-2 and TRBJ1-1; D may be TRBD1 (5 bases). V was cut by 6 bases and J by 7 bases, with 18 bases left in between. Germline V gives CDR1 WSHSY, CDR2 SAAADI. The CDR3 runs 14 residues. The CDR3 spells CASSFTWEGNEAFF. CDR3 in DNA: TGCGCCAGCAGCTTTACCTGGGAGGGGAATGAAGCTTTCTTT.

The V and J genes are TRBV27 and TRBJ2-2; 7 positions match TRBD1. The germline gives CDR1 MNHEY, CDR2 SMNVEV (reference sequence). The CDR3 length is 16 residues. V gave up 8 bases and J gave up 7 bases; unmatched junction bases: 16. The CDR3 DNA reads as TGTGCCAGCGCAACCGGTGCAGGGGGTCTTATCGGGGAGCTGTTTTTT. It specifies CASATGAGGLIGELFF.

The chain combines TRBV4-3 with TRBJ2-7; D ambiguous. Germline values: CDR1 LGHNA, CDR2 YSLEER. Trimming cost V 0 bases and J 2 bases, with 14 bases left between them. The CDR3 is made up of 16 amino acids. This chain's CDR3 is CASSQDRTYVPYEQYF. In DNA form, the CDR3 reads TGCGCCAGCAGCCAAGATAGGACGTACGTCCCCTACGAGCAGTACTTC.

The chain employs TRBV7-9 and TRBJ2-7; TRBD2 agrees at 9 bases. CDR1 SEHNR and CDR2 FQNEAQ come from the germline V gene (reference sequence). The CDR3 has 14 residues. V was clipped by 6 bases and J by 4 bases; unmatched bases: 7. The CDR3 sequence: CASSTTSGTYEQYF. CDR3 nucleotides: TGTGCCAGCAGTACGACTAGCGGAACATACGAGCAGTACTTC.

This clone was detected once. This sequence joins TRBV7-6 and TRBJ1-4, with D hard to call. The CDR3 has 18 amino acids. V was trimmed by 5 bases and J by 4 bases, leaving 23 bases between them. From germline, CDR1 is SGHVS and CDR2 FNYEAQ. In nucleotides, the CDR3 is TGTGCCAGCAGCCCGGCCGTTTCGTTTGGGCAGAGTAATGAAAAACTGTTTTTT. This translates into CASSPAVSFGQSNEKLFF.

This clone showed up just once. The CDR3 sequence is CASSLGGHLNYGYTF. DNA for the CDR3: TGTGCCAGCAGTCTAGGTGGACACCTCAACTATGGCTACACCTTC. The rearrangement joins TRBV27 to TRBJ1-2; a possible D gene is TRBD1 (5 bases). Between the trimmed V and J ends, which lost 5 bases and 2 bases, there was a span of 15 bases. This CDR3 comprises 15 residues. Per germline, CDR1 MNHEY and CDR2 SMNVEV (reference sequence).

The chain couples TRBV7-9 to TRBJ2-2, with TRBD1 matching 9 bases. There are 17 residues in the CDR3. Germline trimming cut 5 bases from V and 1 base from J; bases unmatched to any gene: 8. Germline CDR1 reads SEHNR; CDR2 reads FQNEAQ (reference sequence). The DNA for the CDR3 is TGTGCCAGCAGCAAGCTACCGGGACAGGGGAACACCGGGGAGCTGTTTTTT. Translated: CASSKLPGQGNTGELFF.

The chain employs TRBV11-3 and TRBJ2-7, with TRBD2 matching 9 bases. The CDR3 is made up of 15 amino acids. Germline CDR1 SGHNT, CDR2 YENEEA. The V and J ends lost 5 bases and 2 bases, in that order; junction bases with no gene match: 7. The CDR3 protein is CASSPSGGGAYEQYF. The CDR3 DNA reads as TGTGCCAGCAGCCCGAGCGGCGGGGGGGCCTACGAGCAGTACTTC.